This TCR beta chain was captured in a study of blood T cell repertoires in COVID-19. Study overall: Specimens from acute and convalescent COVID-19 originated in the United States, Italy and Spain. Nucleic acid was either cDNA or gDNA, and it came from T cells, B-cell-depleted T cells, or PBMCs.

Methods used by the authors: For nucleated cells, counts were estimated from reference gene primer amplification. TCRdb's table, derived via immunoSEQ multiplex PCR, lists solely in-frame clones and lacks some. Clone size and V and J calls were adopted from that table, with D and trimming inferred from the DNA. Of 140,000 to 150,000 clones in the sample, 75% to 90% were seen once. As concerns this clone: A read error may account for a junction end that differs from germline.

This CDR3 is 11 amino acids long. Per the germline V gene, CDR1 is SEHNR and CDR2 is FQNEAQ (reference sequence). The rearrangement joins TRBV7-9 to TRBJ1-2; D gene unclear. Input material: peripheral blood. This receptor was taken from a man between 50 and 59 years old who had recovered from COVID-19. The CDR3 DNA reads TGTGCCAGCAGCTTAGAATATGGCTTGTCCTTC. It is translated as CASSLEYGLSF.